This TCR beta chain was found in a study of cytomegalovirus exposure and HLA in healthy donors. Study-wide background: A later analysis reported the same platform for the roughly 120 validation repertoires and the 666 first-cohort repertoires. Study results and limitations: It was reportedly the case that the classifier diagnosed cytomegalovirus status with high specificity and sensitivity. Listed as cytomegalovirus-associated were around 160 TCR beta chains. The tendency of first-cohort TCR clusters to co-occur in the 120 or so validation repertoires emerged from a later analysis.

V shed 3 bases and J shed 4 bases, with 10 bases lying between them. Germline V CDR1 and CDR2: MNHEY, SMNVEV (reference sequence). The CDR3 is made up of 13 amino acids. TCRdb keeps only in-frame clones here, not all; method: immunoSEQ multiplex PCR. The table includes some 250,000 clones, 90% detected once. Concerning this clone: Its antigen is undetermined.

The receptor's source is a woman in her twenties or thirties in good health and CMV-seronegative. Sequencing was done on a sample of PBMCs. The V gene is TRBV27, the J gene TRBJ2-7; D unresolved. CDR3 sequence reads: CASSFTSDYEQYF. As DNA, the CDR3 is TGTGCCAGCAGTTTTACCTCCGATTACGAGCAGTACTTC.